This T cell receptor beta chain emerged from a study of resident and recirculating memory T cells in vitiligo. Study-level information: No cells were sorted; samples were homogenized just before genomic DNA extraction.

TCRdb's copy holds only in-frame clones and misses some; the assay was immunoSEQ multiplex PCR. The data hold roughly 42,000 clones, with around 90% observed a single time. This clone was seen a single time. Stability required unchanged lesions during the previous 6 months. Confetti depigmentation, marking active vitiligo, was absent in these patients. J lost 6 bases, V lost 4 bases, and 18 bases had no gene match. This CDR3 contains 18 residues. The germline V gene has CDR1 SGHAT and CDR2 FQNNGV. This clonotype originated in a male donor with vitiligo. Sequencing input: blood. V and J are TRBV11-2 and TRBJ2-1, with 7 bases that match TRBD1. CDR3 sequence reads: CASSSRQGQRSPRNEQFF. In nucleotides, the CDR3 is TGTGCCAGCAGCTCCCGACAGGGCCAGAGGTCTCCTCGCAATGAGCAGTTCTTC. The entire variable domain, with the rest obtained from reference TRBV11-2 and TRBJ2-1, is as follows: EAGVAQSPRYKIIEKRQSVAFWCNPISGHATLYWYQQILGQGPKLLIQFQNNGVVDDSQLPKDRFSAERLKGVDSTLKIQPAKLEDSAVYLCASSSRQGQRSPRNEQFFGPGTRLTVL.